The 2 T cell receptor beta chains in this list originate from one sample, sequenced in a study of shared clonotypes between healthy human individuals. Assay: immunoSEQ multiplex PCR; the TCRdb copy retains only in-frame clones and omits some. The repertoire has 850,000 to 1,200,000 clones, 65% to 75% of them found once; the top ten carry about 1.5%. Input material: memory CD4+ T cells sorted from blood. Specified subset: CD45RA-negative fraction. The receptors here all came from a man aged 18 to 29 in good health.

The chain recombines TRBV29-1 with TRBJ1-4; possibly TRBD1 for D (5 bases). This CDR3 has 11 amino acids. CDR1 and CDR2 (germline): SQVTM, ANQGSEA. The CDR3 nucleotides are TGCGGGGGTCGTGATAATGAAAAACTGTTTTTT. Residues: CGGRDNEKLFF.

Points on this clone: Its ends do not fully match the called genes, so a read error is possible. The genes are TRBV7-7 and TRBJ2-2; D is perhaps TRBD1 or TRBD2 (5 bases each). In germline, CDR1 is SSHAT, CDR2 FNYEAQ (reference sequence). The CDR3 has 14 residues. The CDR3 nucleotides read TGTGCTAGCAGCTTGGCACTAGGGGCCGGGGAGCTGTTTTTT. Its protein is CASSLALGAGELFF.